The count of the clone carrying this TCR beta chain is one. PCR was performed using 60 Vbeta and 13 Jbeta primers. Data came from immunoSEQ multiplex PCR; TCRdb stores just in-frame clones and leaves some out. The sample yields under 150,000 clones, 70% to 80% seen once. The sample is drawn from a study of cytomegalovirus exposure and HLA in healthy donors. Germline lookup yields CDR1 SGHVS and CDR2 FQNEAQ. The CDR3 length is 13 residues. Trimming took off 0 bases at V and 4 bases at J, with 6 bases between the two ends. Specimen: PBMCs. The chain is built from TRBV7-8 and TRBJ1-2; D is unresolved. The clonotype comes from a woman aged 45-65 years in good health and CMV-seronegative. Written as DNA, the CDR3 is TGTGCCAGCAGCTTAGCTCCTAGCTATGGCTACACCTTC. Translating gives CASSLAPSYGYTF. The variable domain in full, completed from reference TRBV7-8 and TRBJ1-2, reads GAGVSQSPRYKVAKRGQDVALRCDPISGHVSLFWYQQALGQGPEFLTYFQNEAQLDKSGLPSDRFFAERPEGSVSTLKIQRTQQEDSAVYLCASSLAPSYGYTFGSGTRLTVV.